This T cell receptor beta chain was sequenced in a study of cytotoxic CD8 clonotypes in ibrutinib-treated CLL. Study in general: Within the patient group, some 11 were relapsed/refractory and some 14 treatment-naive, and about 18 were IGHV unmutated. Study findings and constraints: Increased clonality at ibrutinib response gave way to a return toward baseline at progression.

As regards this clone: Its antigen is not known.

The CDR3 sequence is 13 residues long. V lost 2 bases and J lost 1, with 3 bases in between. CDR1 is MNHEY and CDR2 is SVGAGI in the germline V gene. Profiled with immunoSEQ multiplex PCR; TCRdb holds only in-frame clones, not every one. The repertoire holds about 150,000 clones, with about 76% as singletons. This chain links TRBV6-5 with TRBJ1-3; no firm D call. Material: PBMCs, obtained after 24 months of ibrutinib treatment. The source is a human donor with chronic lymphocytic leukemia. The CDR3 loop reads CASSYNSGNTIYF. The CDR3 bases are TGTGCCAGCAGTTACAATTCTGGAAACACCATATATTTT.